A single T cell receptor (beta chain) is shown here with its context. The sample belongs to a study of blood T cell repertoires in COVID-19. Looking at the study overall: Both acute and convalescent COVID-19 samples were obtained from the United States, Italy and Spain. T cells, B-cell-depleted T cells, or PBMCs provided the cDNA or gDNA that served as material.

Germline values: CDR1 MDHEN, CDR2 SYDVKM. This CDR3 comprises 14 residues. Between the trimmed V and J ends, which lost 4 bases and 0 bases, there was a span of 7 bases. Clones were read by immunoSEQ multiplex PCR, and TCRdb kept only the in-frame ones, dropping some. Among more than 300,000 clones, about 82% were seen once, and the ten largest hold 1.6%. The chain joins TRBV28 to TRBJ1-5; D is unresolved. This TCR was recovered from a woman between 50 and 59 years old with acute or convalescent COVID-19. The source material was peripheral blood. The CDR3 DNA sequence: TGTGCCAGCAGTTCTACGAATAGCAATCAGCCCCAGCATTTT. Protein: CASSSTNSNQPQHF.